One and the same sample provided the 31 T cell receptor beta chains below, sequenced in a study of cytomegalovirus exposure and HLA in healthy donors. PCR was performed using 60 Vbeta and 13 Jbeta primers. Profiled with immunoSEQ multiplex PCR; TCRdb holds only in-frame clones, not every one. Here the sample spans roughly 150,000 clones, roughly 80% being singletons. Material for sequencing was PBMCs. These receptor sequences come from a man between 18 and 29 years old in good health and CMV-seropositive.

The gene calls are TRBV28 and TRBJ2-7, with 7 positions matching TRBD2. Germline values: CDR1 MDHEN, CDR2 SYDVKM. The CDR3 extends over 12 amino acids. The junction had 4 bases not matched to a gene; V was cut back by 7 bases and J by 4 bases. CDR3 loop: CASMAGVYEQYF. The CDR3 region has the DNA TGTGCCAGCATGGCGGGAGTTTACGAGCAGTACTTC. Complete variable domain (other parts from reference TRBV28 and TRBJ2-7): DVKVTQSSRYLVKRTGEKVFLECVQDMDHENMFWYRQDPGLGLRLIYFSYDVKMKEKGDIPEGYSVSREKKERFSLILESASTNQTSMYLCASMAGVYEQYFGPGTRLTVT.

The J gene is TRBJ2-2, the V gene TRBV27, with a possible D match to TRBD2 (6 bases). Between the trimmed V and J ends, which lost 4 bases and 13 bases, there was a span of 22 bases. The CDR3 is 15 residues long. CDR1 is MNHEY and CDR2 is SMNVEV in the germline V gene (reference sequence). CDR3 DNA: TGTGCCAGCAGTTACACCGGGGAACACCGGGGAGGGCTGTTTTTT. Its translation: CASSYTGEHRGGLFF.

The chain uses TRBV27 and TRBJ2-5; the D gene is possibly TRBD1 (6 bases). Germline V gene sequence: CDR1 MNHEY, CDR2 SMNVEV (reference sequence). V was cut by 5 bases and J by 12 bases, with 22 bases left in between. The CDR3 runs to 14 residues. In nucleotides, the CDR3 is TGTGCCAGCAGTACCCGAAGGACAGCGAAAGACGAGTACTTC. Translation: CASSTRRTAKDEYF.

The chain is built from TRBV5-8 and TRBJ2-5; 11 nucleotides match TRBD2. Germline V gene data show CDR1 as SGHTS and CDR2 as YDEGEE. The CDR3 is 14 amino acids. After removal of 5 bases from V and 5 bases from J, the junction contained 5 bases not matched to a gene. This chain's CDR3 is CASRLAGGLETQYF. The CDR3 DNA reads TGTGCCAGCAGGCTAGCGGGAGGATTGGAGACCCAGTACTTC.

This clone was counted a few times. V and J are TRBV5-6 and TRBJ2-5; 7 bases fit TRBD2. The DNA end is more similar to TRBJ2-7, so the J call may be wrong. CDR3 length: 13 amino acids. Germline V gives CDR1 SGHDT, CDR2 YYEEEE. The chain's CDR3 is CASSFPSGYEQYF. As DNA, the CDR3 is TGTGCCAGCAGCTTCCCTAGCGGCTACGAGCAGTACTTC.

This chain links TRBV4-2 with TRBJ1-2; 7 nucleotides line up with TRBD1. The germline V gene has CDR1 LGHNA and CDR2 YNFKEQ. This CDR3 comprises 15 residues. V was pared by 3 bases and J by 3 bases, with 7 bases of the junction left unmatched. Here the CDR3 DNA reads TGTGCCAGCAGCCAGTCAACAGGGGAGGACTATGGCTACACCTTC. It yields the protein CASSQSTGEDYGYTF.

V usage is TRBV29-1 and J usage is TRBJ2-7; 9 nucleotides line up with TRBD1. In germline, CDR1 is SQVTM, CDR2 ANQGSEA. J gave up 2 bases and V 5 bases, and 4 bases lay outside the gene matches. This CDR3 comprises 13 residues. The CDR3 coding sequence is TGCAGCGTTCGGACAGGGGCGGCCTACGAGCAGTACTTC. This sequence encodes CSVRTGAAYEQYF.

The chain carries TRBV7-8 and TRBJ1-1; TRBD1 is a possible D gene (5 bases). Trimming took off 1 base at V and 7 bases at J, with 10 bases between the two ends. The length of the CDR3 is 13 residues. CDR1 and CDR2 (germline): SGHVS, FQNEAQ. The CDR3 region is CASSLEGDSEAFF. The CDR3, as DNA: TGTGCCAGCAGCTTAGAGGGTGACAGTGAAGCTTTCTTT.

This chain connects TRBV6-6 to TRBJ2-3; 8 bases map to TRBD2. The CDR3 consists of 16 residues. V lost 6 bases and J lost 1; bases outside the gene matches: 9. The germline V gene has CDR1 MNHNY and CDR2 SVGAGI (reference sequence). CDR3 in DNA: TGTGCCAGCAGGGGGGTAGCGGGATTGGGCACAGATACGCAGTATTTT. It yields the protein CASRGVAGLGTDTQYF.

This chain connects TRBV30 to TRBJ2-5; the D is unclear. The end of the DNA is better explained by TRBJ2-7, so the J call may be wrong. Germline assignment: CDR1 GTSNPN and CDR2 SVGIG (reference sequence). The CDR3 is 12 amino acids. The CDR3 spells CAWSGGYYEQYF. The CDR3 bases are TGTGCCTGGAGCGGCGGATACTACGAGCAGTACTTC.

The chain recombines TRBV4-2 with TRBJ1-1, with D possibly matching TRBD1 (6 bases). Between the trimmed V and J ends, which lost 2 bases and 5 bases, there was a span of 15 bases. Germline V lookup: CDR1 LGHNA, CDR2 YNFKEQ. The CDR3 has 15 amino acids. The CDR3 loop is CASSQWGQAGTEAFF. As DNA, the CDR3 is TGTGCCAGCAGCCAATGGGGGCAGGCGGGTACTGAAGCTTTCTTT.

This clone was seen only a few times. V gene TRBV9 combines with J gene TRBJ2-2; tentatively, D is TRBD2 (5 bases). The germline V gene encodes CDR1 SGDLS and CDR2 YYNGEE. This CDR3 has 13 amino acids. V lost 7 bases to trimming and J lost 1 base, with 8 bases between them. This CDR3 reads CASGGLNTGELFF. CDR3 nucleotide sequence: TGTGCCAGCGGTGGACTGAACACCGGGGAGCTGTTTTTT.

The chain couples TRBV4-1 to TRBJ2-3; a possible D gene is TRBD1 (6 bases). This CDR3 contains 17 residues. V lost 1 base to trimming and J lost 5 bases, with 19 bases between them. Germline CDR1 MGHRA, CDR2 YSYEKL. The CDR3 DNA follows: TGCGCCAGCAGCCAAGCAGCCAGGGGCCCGTGGGGAGATACGCAGTATTTT. This codes for CASSQAARGPWGDTQYF.

The chain has TRBV29-1 and TRBJ2-1; 7 bases map to TRBD1. Germline V gene sequence: CDR1 SQVTM, CDR2 ANQGSEA. The CDR3 totals 13 residues. The V gene end was trimmed by 3 bases and the J gene end by 10 bases; junction bases not matched to a gene: 9. The CDR3 protein is CSVDRQGPREQFF. For the CDR3, the DNA is TGCAGCGTTGACAGACAGGGCCCCAGGGAGCAGTTCTTC.

This clone was detected a few times. This chain uses TRBV7-9 with TRBJ1-5; D possibly corresponds to TRBD1 (6 bases). CDR3 length equals 15 residues. V was pared by 5 bases and J by 2 bases, with 13 bases between. Germline CDR1 is SEHNR and CDR2 is FQNEAQ (reference sequence). CDR3 DNA: TGTGCCAGCAGCCCAGGGGTTTCGGGCAATCAGCCCCAGCATTTT. Translating gives CASSPGVSGNQPQHF.

The chain combines TRBV30 with TRBJ2-7; maybe TRBD1 (5 bases). The CDR3 length is 14 residues. V was cut by 2 bases and J by 0 bases, with 11 bases left in between. Germline V gene data show CDR1 as GTSNPN and CDR2 as SVGIG (reference sequence). The CDR3 DNA reads as TGTGCCTGGAGTCCAGGGCCCGGCTCCTACGAGCAGTACTTC. This sequence encodes CAWSPGPGSYEQYF.

This chain links TRBV30 with TRBJ1-1; TRBD1 might be the D (6 bases). V lost 1 base, J lost 4 bases, and 7 bases lay in between. Germline-derived CDR1 and CDR2 are GTSNPN and SVGIG (reference sequence). The CDR3 totals 12 residues. The CDR3 sequence is CAWSDRATEAFF. The CDR3 DNA reads TGTGCCTGGAGTGACAGGGCCACTGAAGCTTTCTTT.

V and J are TRBV13 and TRBJ2-1; 10 bases fit TRBD2. This CDR3 contains 14 residues. CDR1 is PRHDT, CDR2 FYEKMQ, per germline (reference sequence). After removal of 11 bases from V and 5 bases from J, the junction contained 9 bases not matched to a gene. Here the CDR3 reads CAGSTSGLNNEQFF. In DNA, the CDR3 is TGTGCCGGGTCGACTAGCGGGTTAAACAATGAGCAGTTCTTC.

This clone was recorded only once. The chain uses TRBV7-6 and TRBJ2-2; D call uncertain. The germline V gene has CDR1 SGHVS and CDR2 FNYEAQ. The V end lost 5 bases, the J end lost 4 bases, and 11 bases lay between the germline ends. The CDR3 contains 14 residues. CDR3 in DNA: TGTGCCAGCAGCCCCACAGAGCCCACCGGGGAGCTGTTTTTT. Amino acids: CASSPTEPTGELFF.

The chain joins TRBV7-9 to TRBJ2-1, with D unresolved. Trimming removed 1 base from V and 12 bases from J, with 10 bases in between. This CDR3 region has 12 residues. Germline V gene data show CDR1 as SEHNR and CDR2 as FQNEAQ (reference sequence). The CDR3 reads CASSLVVTTQFF. Here the CDR3 DNA reads TGTGCCAGCAGCTTAGTGGTCACTACGCAGTTCTTC.

The V and J genes are TRBV30 and TRBJ2-3; D unclear. CDR1 and CDR2 from the germline V gene are GTSNPN and SVGIG (reference sequence). Trimming cost V 4 bases and J 2 bases, with 13 bases left between them. The CDR3 is 14 residues long. CDR3 coding DNA: TGTGCCTGGAATCGCCTACGAAACACAGATACGCAGTATTTT. As protein: CAWNRLRNTDTQYF.

This chain connects TRBV6-1 to TRBJ1-1; D may be TRBD1 (6 bases). Between the trimmed V and J ends, which lost 2 bases and 3 bases, there was a span of 10 bases. CDR1 is MNHNS, CDR2 SASEGT, per germline. This CDR3 comprises 14 residues. The DNA of the CDR3 is TGTGCCAGCAGTGAACCTGACAGGTACACTGAAGCTTTCTTT. Amino acid sequence: CASSEPDRYTEAFF.

This clone was seen only a few times. This probably arose from a read error, given a far larger clone one base away. The chain combines TRBV5-5 with TRBJ1-1; D uncertain. There are 14 residues in the CDR3. Trimming stripped 4 bases from V and 2 bases from J, with 12 bases between. Looked up from germline, CDR1 is SGHKS and CDR2 is YYEKEE (reference sequence). CDR3 region: CASSQQLTNTEAFF. The CDR3 DNA reads as TGTGCCAGCAGCCAACAACTAACTAACACTGAAGCTTTCTTT.

This clone was found once. This chain uses TRBV29-1 with TRBJ2-4; 8 bases line up with TRBD2. Germline V gives CDR1 SQVTM, CDR2 ANQGSEA. Losses at the gene ends were 1 base for V and 10 bases for J; bases not matched to a gene: 6. The CDR3 sequence is 13 residues long. The CDR3 region is CSVEGTSQGIQYF. In DNA, the CDR3 is TGCAGCGTTGAAGGGACTAGCCAGGGGATTCAGTACTTC.

The rearrangement links TRBV27 to TRBJ1-4; TRBD1 matches at 7 bases. The CDR3 is 16 residues long. The junction had 14 bases not matched to a gene; V was cut back by 5 bases and J by 8 bases. CDR1 and CDR2 from the germline V gene are MNHEY and SMNVEV (reference sequence). CDR3 loop: CASSPAPGRGEEKLFF. The DNA of the CDR3 is TGTGCCAGCAGTCCCGCCCCAGGCAGGGGGGAGGAAAAACTGTTTTTT.

V is TRBV6-1 and J is TRBJ2-1; D is unclear. Per germline, CDR1 MNHNS and CDR2 SASEGT. CDR3 size: 13 residues. The V and J ends lost 0 bases and 7 bases respectively, with 7 bases between them. CDR3: CASSEARVNEQFF. The CDR3, as DNA: TGTGCCAGCAGTGAAGCCCGGGTGAATGAGCAGTTCTTC.

V is TRBV28 and J is TRBJ1-5, with 7 bases identical to TRBD1. Trimming took 2 bases from V and 3 from J; bases not matched to a gene: 4. The CDR3 has 15 amino acids. Germline V gene data show CDR1 as MDHEN and CDR2 as SYDVKM. This chain's CDR3 is CASSLPTGNNQPQHF. The CDR3 DNA reads TGTGCCAGCAGTTTACCGACAGGGAACAATCAGCCCCAGCATTTT. Complete variable domain (other parts from reference TRBV28 and TRBJ1-5): DVKVTQSSRYLVKRTGEKVFLECVQDMDHENMFWYRQDPGLGLRLIYFSYDVKMKEKGDIPEGYSVSREKKERFSLILESASTNQTSMYLCASSLPTGNNQPQHFGDGTRLSIL.

The rearrangement links TRBV2 to TRBJ2-2, with D uncertain. Germline CDR1 SNHLY, CDR2 FYNNEI. V was pared by 4 bases and J by 5 bases, with 8 bases between. The CDR3 is 13 amino acids. DNA for the CDR3: TGTGCCAGCAGTGGGCTAGGTACCGGGGAGCTGTTTTTT. Translating it yields CASSGLGTGELFF.

The rearrangement joins TRBV28 to TRBJ2-5, with TRBD2 identical over 8 bases. The CDR3 sequence is 14 residues long. With 6 bases clipped from V and 6 bases from J, the junction kept 9 bases outside the gene matches. Germline CDR1 MDHEN, CDR2 SYDVKM. CDR3 nucleotide sequence: TGTGCCAGCAGCCGACGGGAGGGCCGGAAGACCCAGTACTTC. Translated, it gives CASSRREGRKTQYF.

This chain joins TRBV28 and TRBJ1-3, with unresolved D. CDR1 is MDHEN, CDR2 SYDVKM, per germline. The CDR3 totals 15 residues. Trimming removed 6 bases from V and 0 bases from J, with 12 bases in between. CDR3 loop: CASSLQAISGNTIYF. The CDR3 region has the DNA TGTGCCAGCAGCCTGCAGGCTATCTCTGGAAACACCATATATTTT.

This clone has just a few counts. Written as DNA, the CDR3 is TGCGCCAGCAGCCAAGATATTCGTCTAAACACTGAAGCTTTCTTT. Translating it yields CASSQDIRLNTEAFF. The rearrangement uses TRBV4-1 and TRBJ1-1; unclear D gene. The germline gives CDR1 MGHRA, CDR2 YSYEKL. This CDR3 is 15 amino acids long. V was trimmed by 0 bases and J by 2 bases, leaving 10 bases between them.